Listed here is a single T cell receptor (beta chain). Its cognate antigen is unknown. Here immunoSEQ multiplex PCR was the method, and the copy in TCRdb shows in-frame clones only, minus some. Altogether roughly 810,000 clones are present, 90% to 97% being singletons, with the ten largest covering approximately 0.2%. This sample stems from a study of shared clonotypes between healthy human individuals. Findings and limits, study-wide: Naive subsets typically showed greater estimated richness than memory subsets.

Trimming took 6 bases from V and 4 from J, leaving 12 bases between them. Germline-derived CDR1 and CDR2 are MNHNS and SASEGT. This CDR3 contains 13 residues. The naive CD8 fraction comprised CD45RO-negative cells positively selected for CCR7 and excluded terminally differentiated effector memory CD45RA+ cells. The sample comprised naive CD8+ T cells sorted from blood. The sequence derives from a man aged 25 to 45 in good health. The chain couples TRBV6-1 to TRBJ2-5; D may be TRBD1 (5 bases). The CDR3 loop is CASRAGSGETQYF. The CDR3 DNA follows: TGTGCCAGCAGAGCAGGGTCGGGAGAGACCCAGTACTTC.